These 3 T cell receptor beta chains share one sample of origin, sequenced in a study of breast tumors, draining lymph nodes, adjacent tissues. TCRdb passed the multiplex PCR reads through MiXCR, listing each CDR3 protein once. The table records approximately 130,000 distinct CDR3 sequences, roughly 20% of them present only once. The lymph nodes were axillary draining lymph nodes from breast cancer patients. Sequenced: axillary lymph node tissue. These receptors came from a female donor with breast cancer. Some clones in this sample may be carry-over from other donors' samples.

Points on this clonotype: A much larger clone is a single base away; this may be a read error. V usage is TRBV7-3 and J usage is TRBJ2-6, with D unclear. Germline loops: CDR1 SGHTA, CDR2 FQGTGA. This CDR3 contains 16 residues. The V gene lost 3 bases and the J gene lost 4 bases, with 13 bases spanning the gap. The CDR3 sequence is CASSFGPDPGANVLTF. Written as DNA, the CDR3 is TGTGCCAGCAGCTTCGGACCGGATCCGGGGGCCAACGTCCTGACTTTC.

This clonotype turned up a few times. The chain uses TRBV28 and TRBJ1-2; D not resolved. This CDR3 has 12 residues. Trimming took 2 bases from V and 8 from J, leaving 9 bases between them. Germline V gene sequence: CDR1 MDHEN, CDR2 SYDVKM. As DNA, the CDR3 is TGTGCCAGCAGTTTAATGGGATCGGGCTACACCTTC. This codes for CASSLMGSGYTF.

This clonotype was seen ten or more times. V gene TRBV5-1 combines with J gene TRBJ2-1; TRBD2 matches 13 bases. This CDR3 region has 18 residues. V was clipped by 3 bases and J by 3 bases; unmatched bases: 9. Germline V CDR1 and CDR2: SGHRS, YFSETQ. The CDR3 region is CASSSGGLAGVIYNEQFF. CDR3 bases: TGCGCCAGCAGCTCGGGAGGACTAGCGGGAGTCATCTACAATGAGCAGTTCTTC.